This TCR beta chain appears in the sequencing data of a study of T-cell memory formation after mild COVID-19 (dated by TCRdb to the early 2020s). Study-level background: TCR sequence clusters from the two donors were found to be largely donor specific. In two donors, T-cell clones that expanded and contracted after mild COVID-19 were followed by sequencing TCRalpha and TCRbeta repertoires longitudinally. Two young, previously healthy adult volunteers made up the cohort, one male and one female. Paper-wide results and their limitations: The second-wave clones that peaked on day 37 were not confirmed to be SARS-CoV-2 specific. Contracting CD4+ clones were found mainly in CM and EM memory subsets, while CD8+ clones were enriched in EMRA. Some responding clones were found in pre-infection memory, which suggests that pre-existing cross-reactive memory T cells took part in the SARS-CoV-2 response. The study included only a couple of mild cases, and larger cohorts that include severe cases with pre-infection samples were judged to be necessary. Clones contracting from day 15 to 85 had balanced CD4/CD8 phenotypes, while a second wave expanding from day 15 to 37 was biased towards CD4+.

Instrument on record: Illumina NovaSeq 6000. Using 5'RACE with constant-segment primers, TCRalpha and TCRbeta cDNA libraries were constructed, with sample barcodes and unique molecular identifiers added in the process. RNA was extracted from every sample with Trizol reagent. Libraries were amplified in two PCR steps, with a second sample barcode and Illumina TruSeq adapters added in the second step. Libraries were sequenced on an Illumina NovaSeq with 2 x 150 bp paired-end reads. Turning to the authors' computational methods: Demultiplexing of reads and collapsing into UMI-guided consensus sequences were performed with migec v1.2.7. Using mixcr v2.1.11, the UMI consensuses were aligned to TRA and TRB V and J templates and assembled into clonotypes. A clonotype was counted as expanded or contracted only if both edgeR and NoisET called the change significant, with noise models trained on biological replicates. For edgeR calls, a false discovery rate-adjusted p below 0.01 and a log2 fold-change threshold of 1 were applied. As an exploratory analysis of dynamics, max-normalized trajectories of the 1000 most abundant clonotypes were examined by PCA with hierarchical clustering. Separately sequenced CD4+ and CD8+ repertoires were used to assign the CD4 or CD8 phenotype of responding clones. Clones were called with MiXCR by TCRdb after fastp trimmed the public reads at Q25, and only in-frame beta chains were retained. Every entry covers one CDR3 protein and lists the most common genes and DNA from its rows. Here the V and J calls rest on TCRdb's processing, not on the authors' analysis. The table for this sample lists approximately 150,000 distinct CDR3 sequences; 13% to 15% of them were counted only once. The leading ten clones occupy around 14% of the sample.

This clonotype was observed a few times. Its target antigen remains unknown. Base qualities are not recorded, but no much larger clone differs from it by a single base. V gives up 3 bases and J gives up 6 bases, and the segment between their germline ends measures 5 bases. Taken from cysteine to phenylalanine, the CDR3 has 11 residues. The only DNA kept is the CDR3, 33 bases in frame from the first base. CDR1 and CDR2 were assigned from the germline V gene (reference sequence) as DFQATT and SNEGSKA. PBMCs were isolated by Ficoll-Paque density gradient centrifugation. The V and J segments used are TRBV20-1 and TRBJ2-2; the D gene cannot be resolved reliably. Input material: PBMCs or a T cell subset sorted from them (not recorded which). This TCR came from an adult woman who had mild COVID-19 (a few samples of this study predate the infection). The sample titles of this study are shuffled in the database, so cell type and time point are left out; the donor was told from shared clones. The CDR3 reads CSASWAGELFF. The sequenced DNA: TGCAGTGCTAGTTGGGCCGGGGAGCTGTTTTTT.